This T cell receptor beta chain was found in a study of blood T cell repertoires in COVID-19. Background on the study: COVID-19 samples from acute and convalescent phases originated in the United States, Italy and Spain. PBMCs, B-cell-depleted T cells, or T cells provided the cDNA or gDNA that made up the material.

CDR1 and CDR2 from the germline V gene are SGHKS and YYEKEE (reference sequence). Trimming took off 4 bases at V and 3 bases at J, with 10 bases between the two ends. The CDR3 is 14 amino acids. Per the original methods: Quantification of nucleated cells was approximated via reference gene primer amplification. Assay used: immunoSEQ multiplex PCR; TCRdb lists only in-frame clones, some missing. V and J calls and clone size follow that table, whereas D and trimming were derived from the DNA. The sample has about 300,000 clones, about 86% seen once. The rearrangement joins TRBV5-5 to TRBJ1-4; D is possibly TRBD1 (6 bases). The sequencing sample was made of peripheral blood. The receptor was isolated from a woman in her 50s with acute or convalescent COVID-19. The CDR3 is CASSAGASNEKLFF. The CDR3 DNA reads as TGTGCCAGCAGCGCAGGGGCCTCTAATGAAAAACTGTTTTTT.